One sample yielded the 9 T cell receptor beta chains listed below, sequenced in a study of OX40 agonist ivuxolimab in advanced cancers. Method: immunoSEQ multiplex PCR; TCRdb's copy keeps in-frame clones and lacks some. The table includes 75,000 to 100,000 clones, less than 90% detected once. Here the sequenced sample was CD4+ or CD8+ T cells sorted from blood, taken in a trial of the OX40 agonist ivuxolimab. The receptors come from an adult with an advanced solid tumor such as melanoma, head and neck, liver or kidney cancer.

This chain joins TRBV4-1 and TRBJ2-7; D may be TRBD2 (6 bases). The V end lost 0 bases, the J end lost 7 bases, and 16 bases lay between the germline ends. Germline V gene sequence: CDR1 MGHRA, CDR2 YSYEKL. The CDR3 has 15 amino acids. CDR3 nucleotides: TGCGCCAGCAGCCAAGATGGCCGCTACGGGGGAGAGCAGTACTTC. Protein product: CASSQDGRYGGEQYF.

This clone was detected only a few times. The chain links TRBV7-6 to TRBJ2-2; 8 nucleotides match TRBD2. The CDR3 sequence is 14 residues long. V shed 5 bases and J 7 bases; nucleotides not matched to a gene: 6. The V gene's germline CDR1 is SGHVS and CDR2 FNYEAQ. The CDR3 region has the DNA TGTGCCAGCAGCAGAAGCGGGGGTATCGGGGAGCTGTTTTTT. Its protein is CASSRSGGIGELFF.

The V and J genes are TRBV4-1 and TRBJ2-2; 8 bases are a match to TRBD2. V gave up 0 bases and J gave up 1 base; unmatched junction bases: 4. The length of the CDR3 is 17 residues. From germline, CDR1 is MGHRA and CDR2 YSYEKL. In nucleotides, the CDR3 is TGCGCCAGCAGCCAAGATCCCCTAGCGGGGAACACCGGGGAGCTGTTTTTT. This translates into CASSQDPLAGNTGELFF.

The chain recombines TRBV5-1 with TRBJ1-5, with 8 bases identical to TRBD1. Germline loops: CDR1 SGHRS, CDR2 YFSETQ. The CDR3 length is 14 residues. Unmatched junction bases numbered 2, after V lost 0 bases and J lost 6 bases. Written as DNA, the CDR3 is TGCGCCAGCAGCTTGGGACAGGGGATTCAGCCCCAGCATTTT. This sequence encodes CASSLGQGIQPQHF. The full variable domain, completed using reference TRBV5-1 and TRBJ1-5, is KAGVTQTPRYLIKTRGQQVTLSCSPISGHRSVSWYQQTPGQGLQFLFEYFSETQRNKGNFPGRFSGRQFSNSRSEMNVSTLELGDSALYLCASSLGQGIQPQHFGDGTRLSIL.

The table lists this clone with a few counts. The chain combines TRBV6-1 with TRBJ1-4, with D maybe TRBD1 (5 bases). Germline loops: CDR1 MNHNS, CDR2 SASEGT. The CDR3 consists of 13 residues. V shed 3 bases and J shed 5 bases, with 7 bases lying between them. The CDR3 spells CASSDQGNEKLFF. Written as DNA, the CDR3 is TGTGCCAGCAGTGATCAGGGAAATGAAAAACTGTTTTTT.

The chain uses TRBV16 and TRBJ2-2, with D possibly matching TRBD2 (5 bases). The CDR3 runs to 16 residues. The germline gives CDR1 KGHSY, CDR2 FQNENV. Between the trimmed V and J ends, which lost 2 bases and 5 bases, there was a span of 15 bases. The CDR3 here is CASSQMGPGRTGELFF. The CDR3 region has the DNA TGTGCCAGCAGCCAAATGGGCCCGGGAAGGACCGGGGAGCTGTTTTTT.

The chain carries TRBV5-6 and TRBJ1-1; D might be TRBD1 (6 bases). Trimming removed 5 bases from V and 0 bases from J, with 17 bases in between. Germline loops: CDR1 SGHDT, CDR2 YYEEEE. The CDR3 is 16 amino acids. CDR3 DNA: TGTGCCAGCAGTCCTCAGACAGGACAAATGAACACTGAAGCTTTCTTT. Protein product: CASSPQTGQMNTEAFF.

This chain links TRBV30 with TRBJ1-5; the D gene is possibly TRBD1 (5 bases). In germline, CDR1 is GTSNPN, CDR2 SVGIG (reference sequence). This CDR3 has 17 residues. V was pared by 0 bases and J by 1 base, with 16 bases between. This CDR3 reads CAWSVPGKRSSNQPQHF. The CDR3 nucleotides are TGTGCCTGGAGTGTACCAGGGAAGCGATCGAGCAATCAGCCCCAGCATTTT.

The CDR3 loop reads CASSSLGGQGTSYEQYF. CDR3 nucleotides: TGTGCCAGCAGTTCCCTAGGGGGACAGGGAACCTCCTACGAGCAGTACTTC. This sequence joins TRBV2 and TRBJ2-7, with 9 bases that match TRBD1. The CDR3 spans 17 residues. J lost 0 bases, V lost 5 bases, and 11 bases had no gene match. Germline V CDR1 and CDR2: SNHLY, FYNNEI.